This T cell receptor beta chain is from a study of T cell repertoires in cytomegalovirus infection. Study-wide background: It was the public TCR beta signatures that indicated both CMV infection and matching HLA type.

The CDR3 is 15 amino acids. Germline V gene data show CDR1 as LGHDT and CDR2 as YNNKEL (reference sequence). V was clipped by 4 bases and J by 3 bases, with 15 bases between them. About this clonotype: Its matching antigen is unknown.

Study-wide results and limits: There were HLA-C-restricted CMV-specific TCR beta clonotypes dominating the ex vivo response. Carriers of CMV plus the relevant HLA were identified by cumulative public TCR beta family frequency.

TCRdb called the reads again in MiXCR, with one record for every CDR3 protein. Among around 440,000 distinct CDR3 sequences listed, about 11% were seen once. The genes are TRBV3-1 and TRBJ1-1, with a tentative D call TRBD1 (6 bases). The specimen sequenced was PBMCs. This TCR was sampled from a human donor in good health (CMV status not recorded). Some clones in this sample may be carry-over from other donors' samples. In DNA form, the CDR3 reads TGTGCCAGCAGCCCGTTGGGGGCTCGGGACACTGAAGCTTTCTTT. Its translation: CASSPLGARDTEAFF.